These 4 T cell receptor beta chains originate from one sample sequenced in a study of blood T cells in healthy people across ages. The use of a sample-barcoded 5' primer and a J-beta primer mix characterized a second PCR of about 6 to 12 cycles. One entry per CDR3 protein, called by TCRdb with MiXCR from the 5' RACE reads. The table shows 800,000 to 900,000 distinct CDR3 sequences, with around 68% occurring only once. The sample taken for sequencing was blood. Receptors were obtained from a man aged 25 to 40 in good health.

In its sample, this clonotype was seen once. The CDR3 reads CASSKGQSANTQYF. CDR3 bases: TGTGCCAGCAGCAAGGGACAGTCCGCGAACACGCAGTATTTT. The chain links TRBV7-3 to TRBJ2-3, with 7 bases lining up with TRBD1. Germline V gives CDR1 SGHTA, CDR2 FQGTGA. The CDR3 covers 14 residues. Trimming took 5 bases from V and 9 from J; bases not matched to a gene: 11.

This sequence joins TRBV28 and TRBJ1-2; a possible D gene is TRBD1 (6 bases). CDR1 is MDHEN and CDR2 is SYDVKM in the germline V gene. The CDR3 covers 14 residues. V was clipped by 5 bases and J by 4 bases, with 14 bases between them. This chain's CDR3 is CASSGTGAGYGYTF. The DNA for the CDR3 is TGTGCCAGCAGTGGGACGGGGGCAGGCTATGGCTACACCTTC.

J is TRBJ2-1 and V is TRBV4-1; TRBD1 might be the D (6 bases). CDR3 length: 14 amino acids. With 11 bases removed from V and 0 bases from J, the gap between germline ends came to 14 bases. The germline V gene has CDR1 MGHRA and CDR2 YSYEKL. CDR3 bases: TGCGCCGACTTTACAGGGAACTCCTACAATGAGCAGTTCTTC. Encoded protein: CADFTGNSYNEQFF.

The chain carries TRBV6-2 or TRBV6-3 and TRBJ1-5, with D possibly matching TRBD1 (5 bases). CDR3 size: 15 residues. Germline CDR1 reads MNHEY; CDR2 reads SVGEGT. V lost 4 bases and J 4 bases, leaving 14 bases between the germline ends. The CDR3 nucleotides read TGTGCCAGCAGTTTCCGGGGCCTACCAAATCAGCCCCAGCATTTT. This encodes CASSFRGLPNQPQHF.